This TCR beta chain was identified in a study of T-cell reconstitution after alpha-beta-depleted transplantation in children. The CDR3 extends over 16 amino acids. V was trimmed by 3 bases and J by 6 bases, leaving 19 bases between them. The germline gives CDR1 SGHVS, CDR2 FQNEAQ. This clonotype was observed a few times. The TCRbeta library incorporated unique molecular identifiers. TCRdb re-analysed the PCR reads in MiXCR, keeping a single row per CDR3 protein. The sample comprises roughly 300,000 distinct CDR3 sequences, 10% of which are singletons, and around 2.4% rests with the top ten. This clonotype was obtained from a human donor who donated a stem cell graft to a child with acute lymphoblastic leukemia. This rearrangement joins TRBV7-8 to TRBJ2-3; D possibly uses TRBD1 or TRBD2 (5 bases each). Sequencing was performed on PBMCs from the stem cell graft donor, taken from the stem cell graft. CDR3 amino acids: CASSFTPRGQRDTQYF. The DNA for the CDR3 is TGTGCCAGCAGCTTTACCCCACGGGGCCAGCGGGATACGCAGTATTTT.